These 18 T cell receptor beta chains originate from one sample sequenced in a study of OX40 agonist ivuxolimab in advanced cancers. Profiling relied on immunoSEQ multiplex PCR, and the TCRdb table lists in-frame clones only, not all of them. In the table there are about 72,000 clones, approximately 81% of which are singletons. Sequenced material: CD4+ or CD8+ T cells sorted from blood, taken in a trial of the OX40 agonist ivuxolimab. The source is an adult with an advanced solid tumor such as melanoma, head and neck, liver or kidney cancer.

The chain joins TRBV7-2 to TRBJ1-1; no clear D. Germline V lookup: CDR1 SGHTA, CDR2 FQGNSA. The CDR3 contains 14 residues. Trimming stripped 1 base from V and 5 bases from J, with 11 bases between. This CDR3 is CASSLVHPGTEAFF. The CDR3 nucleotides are TGTGCCAGCAGCTTAGTTCACCCGGGGACTGAAGCTTTCTTT.

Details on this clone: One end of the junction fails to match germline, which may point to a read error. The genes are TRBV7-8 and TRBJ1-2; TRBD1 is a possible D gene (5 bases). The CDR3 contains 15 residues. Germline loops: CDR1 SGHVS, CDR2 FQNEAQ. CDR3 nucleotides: TGTGCCGGCAGCGGAGGCGGGGGGAGGTACTATGGCTACACCTTC. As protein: CAGSGGGGRYYGYTF. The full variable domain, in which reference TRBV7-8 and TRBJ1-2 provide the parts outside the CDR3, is GAGVSQSPRYKVAKRGQDVALRCDPISGHVSLFWYQQALGQGPEFLTYFQNEAQLDKSGLPSDRFFAERPEGSVSTLKIQRTQQEDSAVYLCAGSGGGGRYYGYTFGSGTRLTVV.

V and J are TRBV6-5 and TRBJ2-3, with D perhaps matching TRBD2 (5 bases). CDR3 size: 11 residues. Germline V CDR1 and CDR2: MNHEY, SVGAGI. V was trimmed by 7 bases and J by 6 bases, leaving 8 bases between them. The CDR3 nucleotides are TGTGCCAGCAATGGCGGGGATACGCAGTATTTT. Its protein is CASNGGDTQYF.

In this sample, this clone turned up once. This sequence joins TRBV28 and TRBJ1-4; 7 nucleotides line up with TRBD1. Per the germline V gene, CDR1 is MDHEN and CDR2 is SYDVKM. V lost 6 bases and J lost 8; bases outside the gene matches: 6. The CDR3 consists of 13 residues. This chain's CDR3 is CASRTGQPEKLFF. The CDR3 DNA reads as TGTGCCAGCAGAACGGGACAGCCAGAAAAACTGTTTTTT. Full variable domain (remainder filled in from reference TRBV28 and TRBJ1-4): DVKVTQSSRYLVKRTGEKVFLECVQDMDHENMFWYRQDPGLGLRLIYFSYDVKMKEKGDIPEGYSVSREKKERFSLILESASTNQTSMYLCASRTGQPEKLFFGSGTQLSVL.

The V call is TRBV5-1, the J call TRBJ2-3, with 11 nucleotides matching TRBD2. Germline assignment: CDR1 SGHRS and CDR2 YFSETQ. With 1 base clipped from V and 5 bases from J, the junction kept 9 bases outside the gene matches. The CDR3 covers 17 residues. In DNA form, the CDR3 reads TGCGCCAGCAGCTTGTCGACTAGCGGGGTGGGGATAGATACGCAGTATTTT. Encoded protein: CASSLSTSGVGIDTQYF.

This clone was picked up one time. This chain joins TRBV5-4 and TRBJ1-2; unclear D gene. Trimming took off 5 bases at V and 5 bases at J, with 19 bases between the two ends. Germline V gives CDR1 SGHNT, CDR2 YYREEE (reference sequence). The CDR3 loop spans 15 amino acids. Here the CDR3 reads CASSSSGLQNYGYTF. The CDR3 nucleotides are TGTGCCAGCAGTTCAAGTGGTCTACAGAATTATGGCTACACCTTC.

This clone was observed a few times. CDR3 nucleotides: TGTGCCAGCAGCCCGGTGCCGGGGACTGAAGCTTTCTTT. It encodes CASSPVPGTEAFF. V usage is TRBV14 and J usage is TRBJ1-1; no definite D call. Germline V gene lookup returns CDR1 SGHDN and CDR2 FVKESK. V was shortened by 4 bases and J by 5 bases, with 11 bases between the two germline ends. This CDR3 contains 13 residues.

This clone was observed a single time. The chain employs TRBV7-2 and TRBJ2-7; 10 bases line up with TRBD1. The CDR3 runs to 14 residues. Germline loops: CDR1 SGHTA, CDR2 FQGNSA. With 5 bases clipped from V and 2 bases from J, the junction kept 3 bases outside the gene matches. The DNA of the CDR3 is TGTGCCAGCAGCCAGGACAGGGGGGCCTACGAGCAGTACTTC. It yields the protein CASSQDRGAYEQYF. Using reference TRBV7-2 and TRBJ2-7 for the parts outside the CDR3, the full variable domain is GAGVSQSPSNKVTEKGKDVELRCDPISGHTALYWYRQSLGQGLEFLIYFQGNSAPDKSGLPSDRFSAERTGGSVSTLTIQRTQQEDSAVYLCASSQDRGAYEQYFGPGTRLTVT.

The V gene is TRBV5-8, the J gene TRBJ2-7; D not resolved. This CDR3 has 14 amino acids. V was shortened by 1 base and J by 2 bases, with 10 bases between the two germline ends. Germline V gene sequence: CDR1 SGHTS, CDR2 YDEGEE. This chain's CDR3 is CASSLLNIAYEQYF. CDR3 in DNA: TGTGCCAGCAGCTTGCTGAACATTGCCTACGAGCAGTACTTC.

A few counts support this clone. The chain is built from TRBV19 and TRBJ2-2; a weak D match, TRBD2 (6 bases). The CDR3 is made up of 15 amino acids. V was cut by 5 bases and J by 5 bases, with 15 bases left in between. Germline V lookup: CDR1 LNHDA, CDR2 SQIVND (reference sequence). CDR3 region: CASSFFGGMTGELFF. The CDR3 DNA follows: TGTGCCAGTAGTTTCTTTGGGGGGATGACCGGGGAGCTGTTTTTT.

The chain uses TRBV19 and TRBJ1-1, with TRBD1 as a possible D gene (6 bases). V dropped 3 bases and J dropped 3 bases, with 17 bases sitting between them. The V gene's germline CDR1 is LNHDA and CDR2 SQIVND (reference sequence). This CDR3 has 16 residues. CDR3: CASSIRGGAAHTEAFF. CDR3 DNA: TGTGCCAGTAGTATTAGGGGGGGCGCGGCTCACACTGAAGCTTTCTTT.

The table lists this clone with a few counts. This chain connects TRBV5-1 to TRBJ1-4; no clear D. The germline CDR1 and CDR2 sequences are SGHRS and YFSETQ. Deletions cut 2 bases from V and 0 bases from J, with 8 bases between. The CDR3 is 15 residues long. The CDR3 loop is CASSLSGTTNEKLFF. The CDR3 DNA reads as TGCGCCAGCAGCTTATCCGGAACAACTAATGAAAAACTGTTTTTT.

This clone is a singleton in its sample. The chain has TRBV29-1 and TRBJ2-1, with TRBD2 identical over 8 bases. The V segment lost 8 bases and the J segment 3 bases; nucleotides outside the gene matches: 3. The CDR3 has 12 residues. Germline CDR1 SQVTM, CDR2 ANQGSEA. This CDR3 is CSCTSGYNEQFF. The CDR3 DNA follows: TGCAGCTGTACTAGCGGCTACAATGAGCAGTTCTTC.

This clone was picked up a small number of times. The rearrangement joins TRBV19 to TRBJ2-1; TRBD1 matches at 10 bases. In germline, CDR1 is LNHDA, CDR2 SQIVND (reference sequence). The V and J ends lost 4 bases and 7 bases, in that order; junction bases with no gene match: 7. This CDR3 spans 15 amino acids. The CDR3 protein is CASSRIPGQGNEQFF. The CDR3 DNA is TGTGCCAGTAGTAGAATCCCGGGACAGGGGAATGAGCAGTTCTTC. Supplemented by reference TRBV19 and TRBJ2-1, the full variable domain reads DGGITQSPKYLFRKEGQNVTLSCEQNLNHDAMYWYRQDPGQGLRLIYYSQIVNDFQKGDIAEGYSVSREKKESFPLTVTSAQKNPTAFYLCASSRIPGQGNEQFFGPGTRLTVL.

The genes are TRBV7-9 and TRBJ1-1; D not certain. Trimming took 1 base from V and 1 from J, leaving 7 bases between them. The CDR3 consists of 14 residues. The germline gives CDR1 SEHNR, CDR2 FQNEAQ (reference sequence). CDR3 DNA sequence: TGTGCCAGCAGCTTAGAGCGGAAGAACACTGAAGCTTTCTTT. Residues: CASSLERKNTEAFF.

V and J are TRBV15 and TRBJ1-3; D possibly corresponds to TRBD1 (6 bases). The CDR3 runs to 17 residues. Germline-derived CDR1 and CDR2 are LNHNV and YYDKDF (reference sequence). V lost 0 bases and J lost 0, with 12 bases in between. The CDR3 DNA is TGTGCCACCAGCAGAGATGTACAGGGCCACTCTGGAAACACCATATATTTT. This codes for CATSRDVQGHSGNTIYF. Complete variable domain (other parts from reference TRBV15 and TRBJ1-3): DAMVIQNPRYQVTQFGKPVTLSCSQTLNHNVMYWYQQKSSQAPKLLFHYYDKDFNNEADTPDNFQSRRPNTSFCFLDIRSPGLGDTAMYLCATSRDVQGHSGNTIYFGEGSWLTVV.

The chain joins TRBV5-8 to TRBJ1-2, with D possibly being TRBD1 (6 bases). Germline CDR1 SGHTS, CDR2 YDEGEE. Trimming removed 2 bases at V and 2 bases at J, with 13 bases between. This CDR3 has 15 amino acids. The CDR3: CASSFPGAHNYGYTF. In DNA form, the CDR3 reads TGTGCCAGCAGCTTCCCAGGGGCCCACAACTATGGCTACACCTTC.

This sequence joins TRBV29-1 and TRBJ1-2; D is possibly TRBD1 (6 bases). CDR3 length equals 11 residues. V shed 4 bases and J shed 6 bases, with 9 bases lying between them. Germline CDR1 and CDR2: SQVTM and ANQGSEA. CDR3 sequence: CSVAWGHGYTF. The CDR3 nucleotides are TGCAGCGTTGCATGGGGGCATGGCTACACCTTC.